This section outlines one T cell receptor beta chain sequence together with its context. The data derive from a study of memory CD4+ T cells and cytomegalovirus serostatus. Data came from immunoSEQ multiplex PCR; TCRdb stores just in-frame clones and leaves some out. The table has approximately 40,000 clones, about three quarters seen once. Single viable CD3+CD4+CD8-CD45RO+ cells were sorted as the memory CD4+ T cells. Serostatus was set by detecting CMV pp150, pp28, p38, p52 IgG. Total CD4+ T cells were enriched by CD4 positive selection. Germline V gene sequence: CDR1 PRHDT, CDR2 FYEKMQ (reference sequence). The CDR3 covers 20 residues. V shed 5 bases and J 2 bases; nucleotides not matched to a gene: 15.

The sample consisted of memory CD4+ T cells from blood. The TCR was taken from an adult in good health and CMV-seronegative. The V call is TRBV13, the J call TRBJ2-3, with 14 positions matching TRBD2. The CDR3 DNA reads TGTGCCAGCAGCCCTACAACCGGGACTAGCGGGAGTTGGGACACAGATACGCAGTATTTT. Amino acids: CASSPTTGTSGSWDTDTQYF. Using reference TRBV13 and TRBJ2-3 for the parts outside the CDR3, the full variable domain is AAGVIQSPRHLIKEKRETATLKCYPIPRHDTVYWYQQGPGQDPQFLISFYEKMQSDKGSIPDRFSAQQFSDYHSELNMSSLELGDSALYFCASSPTTGTSGSWDTDTQYFGPGTRLTVL.